The present T cell receptor (beta chain) was sequenced within a study of Graves' ophthalmopathy and Graves' hyperthyroidism. Turning to the study itself: Upon initial diagnosis and before any treatment, peripheral blood was collected.

As regards this clonotype: The antigen remains unidentified.

Researchers took RNA transcripts and amplified TCR beta CDR3 regions from them. Following a first-round RT-PCR that used HTBI primers, a second-round multiplex PCR was carried out. Each CDR3 protein is one row after TCRdb ran MiXCR on the multiplex PCR reads. This table holds approximately 380,000 distinct CDR3 sequences, over 20% found once. General study results and limits: Ophthalmopathy could be told apart from stable hyperthyroidism by a 13-signature model (87.88% sensitivity, around 80% specificity).

This CDR3 has 15 amino acids. Trimming shortened V by 6 bases and J by 2 bases, and 14 bases separated the two germline ends. This clonotype originated in a woman in her late teens or twenties with stable Graves' hyperthyroidism. Sequencing used peripheral blood. V and J are TRBV12-3 or TRBV12-4 and TRBJ1-5, with a tentative D call TRBD1 (5 bases). The CDR3 nucleotides read TGTGCCAGCAGGACCGGGACTTGGGGCAATCAGCCCCAGCATTTT. This sequence encodes CASRTGTWGNQPQHF.